The 8 T cell receptor beta chains below come from one sample, sequenced in a study of post-analysis software for immune sequencing data. cDNA libraries of TCR beta carried unique molecular identifiers. TCRdb processed the PCR reads anew with MiXCR; each CDR3 protein has one entry. The sample gives about 820,000 distinct CDR3 sequences, roughly half of which show up once; 4% to 5.5% is in the top ten. Study-level results: TRBV segments more frequent in patients than in controls numbered roughly 5 and included TRBV5-6, TRBV5-1 and TRBV20-1.

Which antigens these TCRs recognize remains unknown. The sequenced sample consisted of blood. These receptors originate from a girl aged 5 to 17 with multiple sclerosis.

The rearrangement joins TRBV5-1 to TRBJ2-5, with D tentatively TRBD1 or TRBD2 (5 bases each). The CDR3 sequence is 16 residues long. V lost 0 bases and J lost 11, with 23 bases in between. CDR1 and CDR2 from the germline V gene are SGHRS and YFSETQ. The CDR3 nucleotides read TGCGCCAGCAGCTTGGGTGTTGCTGGGCCCTTGGGGGAGCAGTACTTC. Protein product: CASSLGVAGPLGEQYF.

The chain recombines TRBV3-1 with TRBJ1-2, with D unclear. Deletions cut 1 base from V and 4 bases from J, with 13 bases between. This CDR3 has 15 amino acids. Germline lookup yields CDR1 LGHDT and CDR2 YNNKEL (reference sequence). CDR3 loop: CASSQVEGRGYGYTF. The CDR3 nucleotides are TGTGCCAGCAGCCAAGTTGAGGGCCGGGGCTATGGCTACACCTTC.

The sample holds a few counts of this clonotype. The chain uses TRBV7-6 and TRBJ2-5; D is ambiguous. Germline V CDR1 and CDR2: SGHVS, FNYEAQ. Trimming stripped 2 bases from V and 3 bases from J, with 10 bases between. The CDR3 covers 14 residues. The CDR3 DNA reads as TGTGCCAGCAGCTTATTGGCAGACAAAGAGACCCAGTACTTC. It yields the protein CASSLLADKETQYF.

The genes are TRBV7-2 and TRBJ1-2; D might be TRBD1 (5 bases). The CDR3 consists of 12 residues. The germline V and J ends were trimmed by 1 base and 10 bases, with 10 bases remaining between them. In germline, CDR1 is SGHTA, CDR2 FQGNSA. The CDR3 nucleotides are TGTGCCAGCAGCTTAGGGGACGGGCACTACACCTTC. This sequence encodes CASSLGDGHYTF. Complete variable domain (other parts from reference TRBV7-2 and TRBJ1-2): GAGVSQSPSNKVTEKGKDVELRCDPISGHTALYWYRQSLGQGLEFLIYFQGNSAPDKSGLPSDRFSAERTGGSVSTLTIQRTQQEDSAVYLCASSLGDGHYTFGSGTRLTVV.

The chain recombines TRBV3-1 with TRBJ1-2; D is possibly TRBD1 (6 bases). There are 13 residues in the CDR3. Germline V lookup: CDR1 LGHDT, CDR2 YNNKEL (reference sequence). Trimming took off 4 bases at V and 3 bases at J, with 9 bases between the two ends. The CDR3 sequence: CASSRAGDYGYTF. The CDR3 nucleotides are TGTGCCAGCAGCCGAGCAGGGGACTATGGCTACACCTTC.

The chain carries TRBV28 and TRBJ2-5; a weak D match, TRBD2 (6 bases). The end of the DNA aligns better with TRBJ2-7, so the J call may be wrong. This CDR3 region has 13 residues. Germline CDR1 is MDHEN and CDR2 is SYDVKM. In DNA, the CDR3 is TGTGCCAGCAGTTTAGTGGACTACATCGAGCAGTACTTC. This encodes CASSLVDYIEQYF.

The chain recombines TRBV5-1 with TRBJ2-5, with 7 positions matching TRBD1. With 7 bases clipped from V and 1 base from J, the junction kept 10 bases outside the gene matches. Germline assignment: CDR1 SGHRS and CDR2 YFSETQ. The CDR3 is 15 residues long. The chain's CDR3 is CASGDSPSSQETQYF. The DNA for the CDR3 is TGCGCCAGCGGGGACAGCCCTTCTTCCCAAGAGACCCAGTACTTC.

The chain combines TRBV9 with TRBJ2-6; D is undetermined. Germline CDR1 is SGDLS and CDR2 is YYNGEE. The CDR3 has 15 amino acids. V dropped 0 bases and J dropped 4 bases, with 8 bases sitting between them. The CDR3 nucleotides read TGTGCCAGCAGCGTAGCTAGTACCGGGGCCAACGTCCTGACTTTC. Protein product: CASSVASTGANVLTF.